Each of the 4 T cell receptor beta chains below was sequenced from the same sample in a study of identifying expanded T cells in peripheral blood. Sequencing was performed with immunoSEQ multiplex PCR; in TCRdb, only in-frame clones are kept and a portion is missing. This table holds roughly 100,000 clones, more than 70% found once. The sequenced sample was blood. The source is a person between 18 and 75 years old in good health.

The chain is built from TRBV11-2 and TRBJ2-7, with D possibly being TRBD2 (5 bases). The CDR3 runs to 12 residues. Germline loops: CDR1 SGHAT, CDR2 FQNNGV. Deletions cut 3 bases from V and 3 bases from J, with 6 bases between. CDR3 nucleotides: TGTGCCAGCAGCTTTGAGGGCTACGAGCAGTACTTC. Its protein product is CASSFEGYEQYF.

The chain carries TRBV19 and TRBJ2-3; D is uncertain. V dropped 1 base and J dropped 6 bases, with 8 bases sitting between them. CDR1 and CDR2 from the germline V gene are LNHDA and SQIVND (reference sequence). The CDR3 contains 13 residues. CDR3 DNA: TGTGCCAGTAGTATAGGTGTGGGGGATACGCAGTATTTT. Its translation: CASSIGVGDTQYF. Based on the CDR3 plus reference TRBV19 and TRBJ2-3, the full variable domain is DGGITQSPKYLFRKEGQNVTLSCEQNLNHDAMYWYRQDPGQGLRLIYYSQIVNDFQKGDIAEGYSVSREKKESFPLTVTSAQKNPTAFYLCASSIGVGDTQYFGPGTRLTVL.

This chain joins TRBV15 and TRBJ1-4; tentative D call: TRBD1 (5 bases). V lost 0 bases to trimming and J lost 8 bases, with 13 bases between them. Looked up from germline, CDR1 is LNHNV and CDR2 is YYDKDF (reference sequence). CDR3 length: 15 amino acids. The chain's CDR3 is CATSRDQEGREKLFF. The CDR3 bases are TGTGCCACCAGCAGAGATCAGGAGGGGAGGGAAAAACTGTTTTTT.

The gene calls are TRBV6-5 and TRBJ1-2, with D uncertain. The germline CDR1 and CDR2 sequences are MNHEY and SVGAGI. The germline V and J ends were trimmed by 2 bases and 4 bases, with 11 bases remaining between them. This CDR3 spans 14 amino acids. The CDR3, as DNA: TGTGCCAGCAGTTACCCCGGGAACGCCTATGGCTACACCTTC. Its translation: CASSYPGNAYGYTF.